Below are 22 T cell receptor beta chains sequenced from a single sample in a study of immune characterization of retroperitoneal liposarcoma. Using its own MiXCR run on the PCR reads, TCRdb lists one record per CDR3 protein. The sample carries some 10,000 distinct CDR3 sequences, approximately 26% recorded once. Sequencing was carried out using tumor tissue. The receptors stem from a female donor with retroperitoneal liposarcoma.

The chain links TRBV12-3 or TRBV12-4 to TRBJ1-4; maybe TRBD1 (6 bases). This CDR3 region has 15 residues. Trimming removed 5 bases at V and 0 bases at J, with 10 bases between. CDR3 nucleotides: TGTGCCAGCAGTCGAGGGGGTGCAACTAATGAAAAACTGTTTTTT. Its protein product is CASSRGGATNEKLFF.

The V call is TRBV6-2 or TRBV6-3, the J call TRBJ1-4; 10 positions agree with TRBD1. The CDR3 sequence is 15 residues long. Germline V gene data show CDR1 as MNHEY and CDR2 as SVGEGT. V shed 5 bases, J shed 6 bases, and the junction held 6 bases outside the gene matches. CDR3: CASSRPGTGDEKLFF. In DNA form, the CDR3 reads TGTGCCAGCAGTCGTCCGGGGACAGGGGATGAAAAACTGTTTTTT.

The chain employs TRBV4-1 and TRBJ2-3, with 8 bases that match TRBD2. Losses at the gene ends were 4 bases for V and 0 bases for J; bases not matched to a gene: 6. CDR1 MGHRA and CDR2 YSYEKL come from the germline V gene. CDR3 length equals 16 residues. CDR3 in amino acids: CASSPLSGGSTDTQYF. CDR3 coding DNA: TGCGCCAGCAGCCCTTTAAGCGGGGGTAGCACAGATACGCAGTATTTT.

This clonotype was counted many times. The V and J genes are TRBV7-8 and TRBJ2-1; D call uncertain. The CDR3 runs to 14 residues. Germline V CDR1 and CDR2: SGHVS, FQNEAQ. Trimming removed 4 bases at V and 10 bases at J, with 17 bases between. The CDR3 region has the DNA TGTGCCAGCAGCTCCCCGGAAGGGTTTCCCGAGCAGTTCTTC. This codes for CASSSPEGFPEQFF.

This clonotype was recorded at least ten times. V is TRBV11-3 and J is TRBJ2-1; the match to TRBD2 covers 7 bases. CDR3 length: 16 residues. After removal of 1 base from V and 8 bases from J, the junction contained 11 bases not matched to a gene. CDR1 and CDR2 from the germline V gene are SGHNT and YENEEA. The CDR3 DNA follows: TGTGCCAGCAGCTTAGCTTGGGGCGGGAGTCATGATGAGCAGTTCTTC. Protein sequence: CASSLAWGGSHDEQFF.

This clonotype has ten or more counts. This sequence joins TRBV7-2 and TRBJ2-2; possible D gene TRBD1, 5 bases. V shed 6 bases and J shed 8 bases, with 10 bases lying between them. The CDR3 contains 12 residues. CDR1 SGHTA and CDR2 FQGNSA come from the germline V gene. CDR3 protein: CASRLGPGELFF. The CDR3 region has the DNA TGTGCCAGCAGATTGGGGCCTGGGGAGCTGTTTTTT.

This clonotype ranks as medium-sized. The chain couples TRBV27 to TRBJ2-1; D may be TRBD2 (5 bases). This CDR3 spans 13 amino acids. Trimming left V 2 bases short and J 7 bases short, with 9 bases between. Looked up from germline, CDR1 is MNHEY and CDR2 is SMNVEV (reference sequence). CDR3 loop: CASSLARVNEQFF. The CDR3 nucleotides read TGTGCCAGCAGTTTAGCGAGGGTTAATGAGCAGTTCTTC.

Many counts were recorded for this clonotype. This chain links TRBV12-3 or TRBV12-4 with TRBJ2-1, with 11 nucleotides matching TRBD1. V dropped 7 bases and J dropped 8; count of bases not matched to a gene: 7. The CDR3 is 14 residues long. CDR3 residues: CASIRTGGFDEQFF. CDR3 sequence (DNA): TGTGCCAGCATCCGGACAGGGGGCTTTGATGAGCAGTTCTTC.

This clonotype is medium-sized within its sample. The V gene is TRBV6-1, the J gene TRBJ2-3, with D perhaps assigned TRBD1 or TRBD2 (5 bases each). With 5 bases removed from V and 2 bases from J, the gap between germline ends came to 14 bases. Germline V gene sequence: CDR1 MNHNS, CDR2 SASEGT. This CDR3 is 15 amino acids long. The CDR3 nucleotides read TGTGCCAGCAGTACTACCGGGACCCCCACAGATACGCAGTATTTT. Amino acids: CASSTTGTPTDTQYF.

This chain uses TRBV12-3 or TRBV12-4 with TRBJ2-1; D remains ambiguous. TRBJ2-7 explains the end of the DNA better; the J call may be wrong. This CDR3 region has 14 residues. The CDR3 sequence: CASTVSRSYNEQYF. CDR3 nucleotide sequence: TGTGCCAGCACCGTCTCTCGCTCCTACAATGAGCAGTACTTC.

This chain joins TRBV12-3 or TRBV12-4 and TRBJ2-2; D possibly uses TRBD1 or TRBD2 (7 bases each). V was clipped by 3 bases and J by 5 bases, with 13 bases between them. The CDR3 is 15 amino acids. The CDR3 nucleotides are TGTGCCAGCAGTTTGGCAGGGGGGGGTACCGGGGAGCTGTTTTTT. Its translation is CASSLAGGGTGELFF.

This clonotype is medium-sized (0.01 to 0.1%) within its sample. The chain employs TRBV6-1 and TRBJ2-7, with D tentatively TRBD1 (5 bases). This CDR3 has 13 residues. V lost 6 bases and J lost 7, with 16 bases in between. Germline assignment: CDR1 MNHNS and CDR2 SASEGT. CDR3 loop: CASSTLRGAEQYF. Here the CDR3 DNA reads TGTGCCAGCAGCACGTTAAGGGGTGCGGAGCAGTACTTC.

This clonotype counts as medium-sized. The chain is built from TRBV7-9 and TRBJ2-7, with D possibly being TRBD1 (6 bases). Germline V gene sequence: CDR1 SEHNR, CDR2 FQNEAQ (reference sequence). With 5 bases removed from V and 2 bases from J, the gap between germline ends came to 10 bases. The CDR3 runs 13 residues. The CDR3 spells CASSETGAYEQYF. CDR3 in DNA: TGTGCCAGCAGCGAGACAGGAGCCTACGAGCAGTACTTC. Together with reference TRBV7-9 and TRBJ2-7, the CDR3 gives the full variable domain: DTGVSQNPRHKITKRGQNVTFRCDPISEHNRLYWYRQTLGQGPEFLTYFQNEAQLEKSRLLSDRFSAERPKGSFSTLEIQRTEQGDSAMYLCASSETGAYEQYFGPGTRLTVT.

This clonotype showed up just once. The chain carries TRBV11-2 and TRBJ2-5, with 8 positions matching TRBD1. V shed 0 bases, J shed 2 bases, and the junction held 2 bases outside the gene matches. This CDR3 has 15 amino acids. Germline V gives CDR1 SGHAT, CDR2 FQNNGV. The CDR3 sequence: CASSLDRGRQETQYF. The DNA for the CDR3 is TGTGCCAGCAGCTTAGACAGGGGGCGGCAAGAGACCCAGTACTTC.

At least ten counts were recorded for this clonotype. The J gene is TRBJ2-4, the V gene TRBV6-1; D assignment may be TRBD1 or TRBD2 (6 bases each). Trimming took 8 bases from V and 13 from J, leaving 27 bases between them. The germline V gene has CDR1 MNHNS and CDR2 SASEGT. This CDR3 has 15 residues. CDR3 amino acids: CASGVGGGIRRGQYF. DNA for the CDR3: TGTGCCAGCGGGGTGGGGGGCGGGATACGTCGGGGGCAGTACTTC.

The J gene is TRBJ1-5, the V gene TRBV4-1; 7 positions match TRBD1. The CDR3 loop spans 14 amino acids. Germline V gives CDR1 MGHRA, CDR2 YSYEKL. The junction had 2 bases not matched to a gene; V was cut back by 4 bases and J by 2 bases. The CDR3: CASSPGQGNQPQHF. CDR3 nucleotide sequence: TGCGCCAGCAGCCCCGGACAGGGCAATCAGCCCCAGCATTTT.

J is TRBJ2-1 and V is TRBV7-3; 10 bases are a match to TRBD2. The CDR3 extends over 15 amino acids. The junction had 4 bases not matched to a gene; V was cut back by 2 bases and J by 6 bases. Germline V gives CDR1 SGHTA, CDR2 FQGTGA. This CDR3 reads CASSLASSGGNEQFF. In nucleotides, the CDR3 is TGTGCCAGCAGCTTAGCATCTAGCGGGGGCAATGAGCAGTTCTTC.

This clonotype was seen a handful of times. The gene calls are TRBV11-1 and TRBJ2-1; 7 positions match TRBD1. Judging by the DNA end, TRBJ2-7 fits better; the J call may be wrong. Per germline, CDR1 SGHAT and CDR2 FQDESV (reference sequence). CDR3 length equals 13 residues. CDR3 DNA sequence: TGTGCCAGCAGCTCGGGACAGCTGAATGAGCAGTACTTC. Amino acid sequence: CASSSGQLNEQYF.

With regard to this clonotype: This may stem from a read error, because a much larger clone lies one nucleotide away. The V gene is TRBV6-1, the J gene TRBJ2-5; a possible D gene is TRBD2 (6 bases). CDR3 length: 13 residues. Germline V gene sequence: CDR1 MNHNS, CDR2 SASEGT. CDR3 sequence: CASSEGGTSSIEF. The CDR3 DNA reads TGTGCCAGCAGTGAAGGTGGCACTAGCTCGATTGAATTC.

The rearrangement uses TRBV6-6 and TRBJ2-1; no clear D gene. Per germline, CDR1 MNHNY and CDR2 SVGAGI (reference sequence). Deletions cut 3 bases from V and 0 bases from J, with 27 bases between. The CDR3 is 21 amino acids. In DNA, the CDR3 is TGTGCCAGCAGTTATTTCGGCGTCAGAGAAGGACGTCTCAGCTCCTACAATGAGCAGTTCTTC. Translation gives CASSYFGVREGRLSSYNEQFF.

The chain couples TRBV6-4 to TRBJ2-1; TRBD2 matches 10 bases. Germline assignment: CDR1 MRHNA and CDR2 SNTAGT. The CDR3 is made up of 15 amino acids. The ends lost 6 bases at V and 5 bases at J; junction bases unmatched: 7. This CDR3 is CASSVAGGTHNEQFF. In DNA, the CDR3 is TGTGCCAGCAGCGTAGCGGGGGGCACACACAATGAGCAGTTCTTC.

This chain joins TRBV27 and TRBJ2-6; D may be TRBD1 or TRBD2 (5 bases each). TRBJ2-1 matches the DNA end more closely, so the J call is doubtful. The CDR3 extends over 11 amino acids. Germline assignment: CDR1 MNHEY and CDR2 SMNVEV (reference sequence). The CDR3 region has the DNA TGTGCCAGCACTTCGGGGCTGGAGCAGTTCTTC. Protein product: CASTSGLEQFF.